The entry below gives a single T cell receptor (beta chain) sequence along with its context. This sample is part of a study of glioma-infiltrating T cells after dendritic cell vaccination. The overall study: Samples are from glioblastoma patients in Phase I and II dendritic cell vaccine trials.

The data were produced by immunoSEQ multiplex PCR, yet TCRdb's version contains in-frame clones alone and is incomplete. There are around 100,000 clones in the sample; roughly 81% occur only once, and about an eighth lies in the top ten. The CDR3 length is 14 residues. The V gene's germline CDR1 is SEHNR and CDR2 FQNEAQ (reference sequence). The junction had 4 bases not matched to a gene; V was cut back by 5 bases and J by 0 bases. The chain carries TRBV7-9 and TRBJ2-7; the match to TRBD2 covers 7 bases. Sequences were derived from blood, sampled before dendritic cell vaccination. The clonotype originates from a human donor with glioblastoma. The CDR3 spells CASSGGGSSYEQYF. CDR3 in DNA: TGTGCCAGCAGCGGCGGGGGAAGCTCCTACGAGCAGTACTTC.